Below, one TCR beta chain is given with its context. V lost 10 bases, J lost 5 bases, and 14 bases lay in between. Germline loops: CDR1 MDHEN, CDR2 SYDVKM. The CDR3 has 12 residues. TCRdb keeps only in-frame clones here, not all; method: immunoSEQ multiplex PCR. The table records roughly 330,000 clones, roughly nine tenths of them present only once. This sample is drawn from a study of blood T cell repertoires in COVID-19. Study summary: Whether acute or convalescent, the COVID-19 samples came from the United States, Italy and Spain.

The sample taken for sequencing was peripheral blood. The clonotype comes from a man between 18 and 29 years old who had recovered from COVID-19. The chain uses TRBV28 and TRBJ1-2; D uncertain. For the CDR3, the DNA is TGTGCCACCGGCCGGGAACGATATGGCTACACCTTC. Translated: CATGRERYGYTF.